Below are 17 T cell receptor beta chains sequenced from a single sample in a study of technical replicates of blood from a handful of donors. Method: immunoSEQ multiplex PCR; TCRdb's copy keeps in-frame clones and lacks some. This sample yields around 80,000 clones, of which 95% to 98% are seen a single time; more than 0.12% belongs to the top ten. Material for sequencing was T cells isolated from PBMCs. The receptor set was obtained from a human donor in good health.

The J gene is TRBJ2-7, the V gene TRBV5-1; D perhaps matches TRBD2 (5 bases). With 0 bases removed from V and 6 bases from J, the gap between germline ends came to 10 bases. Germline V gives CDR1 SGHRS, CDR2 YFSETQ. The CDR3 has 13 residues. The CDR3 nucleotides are TGCGCCAGCAGCTTGGAGAGGGAAGCCGAGCAGTACTTC. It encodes CASSLEREAEQYF.

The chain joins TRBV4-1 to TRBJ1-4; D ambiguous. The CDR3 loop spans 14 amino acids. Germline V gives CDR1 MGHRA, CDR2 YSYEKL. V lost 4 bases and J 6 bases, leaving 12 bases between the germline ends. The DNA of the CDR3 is TGCGCCAGCAGCCGGAGGTTAGTAGATGAAAAACTGTTTTTT. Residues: CASSRRLVDEKLFF.

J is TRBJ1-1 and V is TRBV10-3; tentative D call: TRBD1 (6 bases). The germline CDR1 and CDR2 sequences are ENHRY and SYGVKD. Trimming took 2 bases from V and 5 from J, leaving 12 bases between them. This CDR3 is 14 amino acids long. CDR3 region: CAISEIRGQTEAFF. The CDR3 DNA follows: TGTGCCATCAGTGAGATCAGGGGACAAACTGAAGCTTTCTTT.

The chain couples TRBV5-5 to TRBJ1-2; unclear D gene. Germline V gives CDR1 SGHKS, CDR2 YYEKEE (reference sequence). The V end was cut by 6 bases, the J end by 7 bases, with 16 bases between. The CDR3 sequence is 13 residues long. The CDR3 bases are TGTGCCAGCACCCGGCAAGGAAGGAGTGGCTACACCTTC. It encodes CASTRQGRSGYTF.

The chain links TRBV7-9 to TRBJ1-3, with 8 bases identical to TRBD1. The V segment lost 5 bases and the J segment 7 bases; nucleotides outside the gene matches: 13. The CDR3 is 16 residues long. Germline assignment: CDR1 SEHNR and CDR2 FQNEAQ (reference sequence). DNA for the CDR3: TGTGCCAGCAGCATGGGACAGGACGTCTTTCGCAACACCATATATTTT. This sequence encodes CASSMGQDVFRNTIYF.

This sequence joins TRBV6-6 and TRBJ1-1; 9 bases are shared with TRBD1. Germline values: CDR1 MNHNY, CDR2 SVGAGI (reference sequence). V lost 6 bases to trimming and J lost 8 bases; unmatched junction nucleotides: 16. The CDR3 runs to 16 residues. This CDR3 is CASSPRTGTGLGEAFF. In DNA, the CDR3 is TGTGCCAGCAGCCCCCGCACCGGGACAGGGCTGGGAGAAGCTTTCTTT.

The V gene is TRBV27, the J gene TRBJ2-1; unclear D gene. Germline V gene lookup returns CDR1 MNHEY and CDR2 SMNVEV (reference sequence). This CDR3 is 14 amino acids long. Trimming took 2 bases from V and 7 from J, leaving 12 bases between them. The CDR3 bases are TGTGCCAGCAGTTTAGGAGACGAGAGAAATGAGCAGTTCTTC. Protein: CASSLGDERNEQFF.

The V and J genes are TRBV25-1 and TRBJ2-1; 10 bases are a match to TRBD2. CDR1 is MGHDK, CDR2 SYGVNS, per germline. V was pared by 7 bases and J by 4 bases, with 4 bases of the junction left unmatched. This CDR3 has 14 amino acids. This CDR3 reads CASNSGRPYNEQFF. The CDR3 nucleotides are TGTGCCAGCAATAGCGGGAGGCCTTACAATGAGCAGTTCTTC.

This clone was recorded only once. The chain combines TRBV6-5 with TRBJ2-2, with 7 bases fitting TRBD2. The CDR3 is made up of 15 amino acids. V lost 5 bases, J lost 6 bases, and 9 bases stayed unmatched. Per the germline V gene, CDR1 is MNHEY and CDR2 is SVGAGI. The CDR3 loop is CASSRGSGVAGELFF. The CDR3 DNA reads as TGTGCCAGCAGTCGAGGGAGCGGGGTCGCCGGGGAGCTGTTTTTT.

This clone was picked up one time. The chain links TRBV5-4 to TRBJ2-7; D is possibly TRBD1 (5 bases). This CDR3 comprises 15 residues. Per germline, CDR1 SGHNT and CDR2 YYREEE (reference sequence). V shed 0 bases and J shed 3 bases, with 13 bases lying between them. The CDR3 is CASSLARQGNYEQYF. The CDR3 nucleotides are TGTGCCAGCAGCTTGGCCCGGCAGGGTAACTACGAGCAGTACTTC.

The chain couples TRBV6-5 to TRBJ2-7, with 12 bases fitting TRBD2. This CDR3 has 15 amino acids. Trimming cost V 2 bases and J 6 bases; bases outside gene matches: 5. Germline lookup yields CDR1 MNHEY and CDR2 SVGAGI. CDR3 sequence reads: CASSYGLAGFSEQYF. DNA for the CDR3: TGTGCCAGCAGTTACGGACTAGCGGGGTTTAGCGAGCAGTACTTC.

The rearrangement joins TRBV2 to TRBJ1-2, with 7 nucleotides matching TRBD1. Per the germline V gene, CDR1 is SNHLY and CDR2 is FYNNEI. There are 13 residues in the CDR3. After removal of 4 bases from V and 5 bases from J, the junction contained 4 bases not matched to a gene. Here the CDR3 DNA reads TGTGCCAGCAGTGGGGGGACAGATTATGGCTACACCTTC. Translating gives CASSGGTDYGYTF.

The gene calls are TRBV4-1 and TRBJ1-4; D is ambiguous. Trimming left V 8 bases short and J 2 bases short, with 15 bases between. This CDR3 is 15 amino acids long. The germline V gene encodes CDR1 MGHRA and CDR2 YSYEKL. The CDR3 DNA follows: TGCGCCAGCCGATATGGGCCATCCACTAATGAAAAACTGTTTTTT. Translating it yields CASRYGPSTNEKLFF.

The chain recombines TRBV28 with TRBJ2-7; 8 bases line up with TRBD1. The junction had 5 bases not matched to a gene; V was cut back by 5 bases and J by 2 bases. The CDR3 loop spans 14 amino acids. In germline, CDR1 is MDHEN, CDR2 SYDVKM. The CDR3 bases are TGTGCCAGCAGTCTTGGGACAGGAACCTACGAGCAGTACTTC. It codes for CASSLGTGTYEQYF.

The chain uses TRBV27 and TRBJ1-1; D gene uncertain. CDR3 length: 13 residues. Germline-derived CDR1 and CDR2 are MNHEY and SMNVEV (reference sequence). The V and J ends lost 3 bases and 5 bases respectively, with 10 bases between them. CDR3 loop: CASSFGRRTEAFF. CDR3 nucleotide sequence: TGTGCCAGCAGTTTCGGGAGGAGGACTGAAGCTTTCTTT.

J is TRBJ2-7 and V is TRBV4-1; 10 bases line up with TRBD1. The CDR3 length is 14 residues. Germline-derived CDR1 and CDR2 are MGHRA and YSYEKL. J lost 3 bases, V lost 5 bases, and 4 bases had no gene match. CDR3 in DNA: TGCGCCAGCAGCGAGGGACAGGGGAACTACGAGCAGTACTTC. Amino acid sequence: CASSEGQGNYEQYF.

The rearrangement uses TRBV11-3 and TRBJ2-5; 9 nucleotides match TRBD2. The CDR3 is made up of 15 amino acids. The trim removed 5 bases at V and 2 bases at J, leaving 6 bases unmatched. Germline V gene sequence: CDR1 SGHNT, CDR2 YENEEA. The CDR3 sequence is CASSAGLAEQETQYF. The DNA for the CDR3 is TGTGCCAGCAGCGCGGGACTAGCAGAACAAGAGACCCAGTACTTC.